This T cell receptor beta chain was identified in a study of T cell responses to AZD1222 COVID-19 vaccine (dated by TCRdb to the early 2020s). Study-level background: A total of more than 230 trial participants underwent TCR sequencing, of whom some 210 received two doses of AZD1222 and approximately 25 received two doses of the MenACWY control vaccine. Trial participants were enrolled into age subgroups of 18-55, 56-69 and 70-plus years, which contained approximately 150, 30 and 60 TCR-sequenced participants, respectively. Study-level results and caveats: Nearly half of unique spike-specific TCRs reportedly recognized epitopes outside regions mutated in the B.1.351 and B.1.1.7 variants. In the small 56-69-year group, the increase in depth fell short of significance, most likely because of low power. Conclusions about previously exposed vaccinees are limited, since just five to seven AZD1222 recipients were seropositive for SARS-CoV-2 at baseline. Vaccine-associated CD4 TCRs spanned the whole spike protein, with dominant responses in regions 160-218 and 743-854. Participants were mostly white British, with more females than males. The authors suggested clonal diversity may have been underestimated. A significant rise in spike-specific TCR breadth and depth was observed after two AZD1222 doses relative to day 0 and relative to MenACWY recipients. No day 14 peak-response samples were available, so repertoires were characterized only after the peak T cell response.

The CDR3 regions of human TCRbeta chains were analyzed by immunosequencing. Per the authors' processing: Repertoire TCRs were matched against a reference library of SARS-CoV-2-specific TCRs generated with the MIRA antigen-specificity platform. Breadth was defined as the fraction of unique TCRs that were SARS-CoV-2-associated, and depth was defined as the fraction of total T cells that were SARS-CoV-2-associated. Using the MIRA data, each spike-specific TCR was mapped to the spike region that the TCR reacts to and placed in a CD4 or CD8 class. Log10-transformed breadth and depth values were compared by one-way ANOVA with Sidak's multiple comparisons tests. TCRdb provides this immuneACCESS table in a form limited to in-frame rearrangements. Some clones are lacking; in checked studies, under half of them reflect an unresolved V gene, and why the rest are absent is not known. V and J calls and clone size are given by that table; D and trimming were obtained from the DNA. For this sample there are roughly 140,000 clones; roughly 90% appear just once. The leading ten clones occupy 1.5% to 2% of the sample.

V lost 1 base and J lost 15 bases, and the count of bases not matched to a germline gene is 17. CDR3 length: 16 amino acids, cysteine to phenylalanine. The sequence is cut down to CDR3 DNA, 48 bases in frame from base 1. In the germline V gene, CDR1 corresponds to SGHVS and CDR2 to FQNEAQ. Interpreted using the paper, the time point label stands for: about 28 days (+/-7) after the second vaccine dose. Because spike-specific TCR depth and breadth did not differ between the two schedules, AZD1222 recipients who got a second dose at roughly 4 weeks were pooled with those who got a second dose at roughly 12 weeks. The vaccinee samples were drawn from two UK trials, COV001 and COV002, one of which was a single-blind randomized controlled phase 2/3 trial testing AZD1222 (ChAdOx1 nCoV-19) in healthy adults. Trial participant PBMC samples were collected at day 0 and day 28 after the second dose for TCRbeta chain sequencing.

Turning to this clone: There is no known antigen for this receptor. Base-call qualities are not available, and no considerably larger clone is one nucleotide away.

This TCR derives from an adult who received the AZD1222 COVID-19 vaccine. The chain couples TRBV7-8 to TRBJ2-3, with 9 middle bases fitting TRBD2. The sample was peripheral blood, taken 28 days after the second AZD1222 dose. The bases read TGTGCCAGCAGCTTAGGTCCTAGCGGGGCTCTCACTCCATGCTATTTT. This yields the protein CASSLGPSGALTPCYF.